Sequencing of this T cell receptor (beta chain) was carried out in a study of CD8+ T cells in alopecia areata. The CDR3 runs 14 residues. Germline CDR1 and CDR2: SNHLY and FYNNEI. V was pared by 1 base and J by 5 bases, with 9 bases between. Sequencing used cDNA as its template, made by extracting RNA and reverse transcribing it. Some clones are missing from TCRdb's copy, which holds only in-frame ones; the method was immunoSEQ multiplex PCR. Among 150,000 to 200,000 clones listed, about 53% were seen once. Sample treatment: oral pan-JAK inhibitor, 5-10 mg twice daily. The chain recombines TRBV2 with TRBJ1-5, with D maybe TRBD1 (5 bases). The TCR was taken from a human donor with alopecia areata. Sequences were derived from CD8+ T cells sorted from blood, sampled at week 24, from a patient treated with tofacitinib. The CDR3 region has the DNA TGTGCCAGCAGTGAAGGGGGCGCACATCAGCCCCAGCATTTT. Translating gives CASSEGGAHQPQHF. The full variable domain, with the rest looked up from reference TRBV2 and TRBJ1-5, is EPEVTQTPSHQVTQMGQEVILRCVPISNHLYFYWYRQILGQKVEFLVSFYNNEISEKSEIFDDQFSVERPDGSNFTLKIRSTKLEDSAMYFCASSEGGAHQPQHFGDGTRLSIL.